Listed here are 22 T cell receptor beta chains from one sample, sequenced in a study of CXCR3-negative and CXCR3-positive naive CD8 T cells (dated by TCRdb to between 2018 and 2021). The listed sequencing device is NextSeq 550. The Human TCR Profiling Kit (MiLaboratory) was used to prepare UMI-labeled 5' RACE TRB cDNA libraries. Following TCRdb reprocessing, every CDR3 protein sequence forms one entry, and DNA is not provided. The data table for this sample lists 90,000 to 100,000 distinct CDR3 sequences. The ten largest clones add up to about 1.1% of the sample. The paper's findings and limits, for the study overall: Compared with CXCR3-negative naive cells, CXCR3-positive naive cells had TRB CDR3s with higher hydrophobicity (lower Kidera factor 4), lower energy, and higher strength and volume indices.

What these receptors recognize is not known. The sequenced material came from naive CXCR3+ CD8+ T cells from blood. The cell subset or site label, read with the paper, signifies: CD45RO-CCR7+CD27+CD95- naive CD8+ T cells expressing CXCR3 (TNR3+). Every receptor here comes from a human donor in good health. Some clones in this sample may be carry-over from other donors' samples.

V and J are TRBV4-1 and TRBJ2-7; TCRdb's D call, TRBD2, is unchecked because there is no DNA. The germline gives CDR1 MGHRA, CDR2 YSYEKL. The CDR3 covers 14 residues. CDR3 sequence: CASSQESGAYEQYF.

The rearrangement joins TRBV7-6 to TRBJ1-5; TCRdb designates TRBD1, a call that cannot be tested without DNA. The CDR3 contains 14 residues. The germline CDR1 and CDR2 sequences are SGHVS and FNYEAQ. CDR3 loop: CASSLGDRNQPQHF.

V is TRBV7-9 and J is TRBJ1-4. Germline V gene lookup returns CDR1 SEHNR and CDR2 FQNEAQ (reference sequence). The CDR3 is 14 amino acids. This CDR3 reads CASSGGGLREKLFF.

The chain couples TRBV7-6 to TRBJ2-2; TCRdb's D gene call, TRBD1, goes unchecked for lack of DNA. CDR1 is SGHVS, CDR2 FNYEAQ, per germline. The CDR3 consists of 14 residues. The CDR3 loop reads CASSLEGEGGELFF.

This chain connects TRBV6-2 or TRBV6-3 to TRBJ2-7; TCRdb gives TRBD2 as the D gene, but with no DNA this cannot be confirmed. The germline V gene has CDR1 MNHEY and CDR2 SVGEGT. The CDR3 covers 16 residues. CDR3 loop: CASSPGLAGIWDEQYF.

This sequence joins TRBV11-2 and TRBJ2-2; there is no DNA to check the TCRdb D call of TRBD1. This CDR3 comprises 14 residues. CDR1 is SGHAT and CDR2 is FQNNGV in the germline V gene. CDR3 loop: CANQGGGITGELFF.

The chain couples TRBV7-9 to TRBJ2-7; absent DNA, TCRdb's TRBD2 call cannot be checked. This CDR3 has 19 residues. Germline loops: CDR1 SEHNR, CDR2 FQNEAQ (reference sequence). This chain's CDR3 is CASSPGPLLAGVDSYEQYF. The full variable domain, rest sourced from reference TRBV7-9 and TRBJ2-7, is DTGVSQNPRHKITKRGQNVTFRCDPISEHNRLYWYRQTLGQGPEFLTYFQNEAQLEKSRLLSDRFSAERPKGSFSTLEIQRTEQGDSAMYLCASSPGPLLAGVDSYEQYFGPGTRLTVT.

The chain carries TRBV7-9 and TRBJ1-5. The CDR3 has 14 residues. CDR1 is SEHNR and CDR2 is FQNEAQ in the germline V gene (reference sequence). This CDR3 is CASSSTYSNQPQHF.

Here the CDR3 reads CASRAQRGGSESTDTQYF. The chain carries TRBV28 and TRBJ2-3; without DNA, the TCRdb call of TRBD2 cannot be checked. The germline V gene encodes CDR1 MDHEN and CDR2 SYDVKM. CDR3 length: 18 residues.

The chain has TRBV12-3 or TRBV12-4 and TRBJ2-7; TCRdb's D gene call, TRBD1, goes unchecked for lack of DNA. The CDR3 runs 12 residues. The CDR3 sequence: CASSPGGFEQYF.

The CDR3 loop reads CASGSKASRVYEQYF. This sequence joins TRBV2 and TRBJ2-7. The germline V gene encodes CDR1 SNHLY and CDR2 FYNNEI. The CDR3 is 15 amino acids.

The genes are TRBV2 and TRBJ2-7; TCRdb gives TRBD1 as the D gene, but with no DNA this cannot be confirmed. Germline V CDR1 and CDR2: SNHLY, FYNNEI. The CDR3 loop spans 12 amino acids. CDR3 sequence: CASLGTTYEQYF.

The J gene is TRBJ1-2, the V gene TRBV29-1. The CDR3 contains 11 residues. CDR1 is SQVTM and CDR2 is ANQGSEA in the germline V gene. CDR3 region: CSVELFGHYTF.

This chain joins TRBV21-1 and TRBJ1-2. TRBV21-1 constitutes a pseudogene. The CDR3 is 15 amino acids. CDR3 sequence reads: CASTGGDLFNYGYTF.

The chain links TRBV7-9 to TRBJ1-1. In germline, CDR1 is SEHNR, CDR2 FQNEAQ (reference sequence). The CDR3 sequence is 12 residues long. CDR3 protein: CASSSMGTEAFF.

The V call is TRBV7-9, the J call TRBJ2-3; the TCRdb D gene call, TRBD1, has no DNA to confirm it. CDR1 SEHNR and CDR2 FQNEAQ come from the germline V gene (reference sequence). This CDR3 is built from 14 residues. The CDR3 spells CATPGQESTDTQYF. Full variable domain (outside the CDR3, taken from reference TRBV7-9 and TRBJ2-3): DTGVSQNPRHKITKRGQNVTFRCDPISEHNRLYWYRQTLGQGPEFLTYFQNEAQLEKSRLLSDRFSAERPKGSFSTLEIQRTEQGDSAMYLCATPGQESTDTQYFGPGTRLTVL.

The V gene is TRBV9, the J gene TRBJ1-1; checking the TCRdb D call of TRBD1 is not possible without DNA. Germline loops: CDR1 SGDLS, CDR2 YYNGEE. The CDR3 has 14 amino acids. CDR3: CASSAGRTNTEAFF.

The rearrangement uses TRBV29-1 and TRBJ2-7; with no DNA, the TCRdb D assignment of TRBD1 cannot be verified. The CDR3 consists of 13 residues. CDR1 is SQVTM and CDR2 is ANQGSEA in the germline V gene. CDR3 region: CSVWAGSGYEQYF.

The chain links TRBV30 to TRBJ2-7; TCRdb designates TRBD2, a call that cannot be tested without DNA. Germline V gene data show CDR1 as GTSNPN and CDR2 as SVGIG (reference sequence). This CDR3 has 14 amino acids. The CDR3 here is CAWSDGNREGEQYF.

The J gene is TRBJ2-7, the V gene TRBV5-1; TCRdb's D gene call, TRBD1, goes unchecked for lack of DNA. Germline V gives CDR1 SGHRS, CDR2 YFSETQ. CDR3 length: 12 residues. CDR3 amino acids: CASRLGQNEQYF.

The CDR3 loop reads CSASGGGYPANTGELFF. V gene TRBV20-1 combines with J gene TRBJ2-2; without DNA, the TCRdb call of TRBD1 cannot be checked. CDR1 DFQATT and CDR2 SNEGSKA come from the germline V gene (reference sequence). The CDR3 runs to 17 residues.

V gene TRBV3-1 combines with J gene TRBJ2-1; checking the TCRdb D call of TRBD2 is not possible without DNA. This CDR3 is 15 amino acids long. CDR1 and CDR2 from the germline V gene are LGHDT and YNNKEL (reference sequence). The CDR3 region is CASSPPSGPYNEQFF.